Sequencing of this T cell receptor beta chain was carried out in a study of radiotherapy plus CTLA-4 blockade in lung cancer. Study context: Objective responses arose in 15% to 20% of patients, and 25% to 35% experienced disease control.

Study conclusions and caveats: Early clone dynamics of blood T cells, plus interferon-beta, reportedly predicted response best. In blood, after radiotherapy plus ipilimumab, tumor-derived TCR clones expanded.

Chemo-refractory metastatic non-small-cell lung cancer patients were treated with focal radiation plus CTLA-4 blockade with ipilimumab. The method was immunoSEQ multiplex PCR; TCRdb's version includes in-frame clones alone and lacks a portion of them. The sample includes tens of thousands of clones, about four fifths of them seen just once. Of note for this clone: Antigen specificity is unknown.

Germline values: CDR1 MNHEY, CDR2 SMNVEV (reference sequence). V lost 4 bases and J lost 8; bases outside the gene matches: 8. The CDR3 spans 15 residues. The source is a human donor with non-small cell lung cancer who had stable disease on radiotherapy plus ipilimumab. The sample here was peripheral blood, taken from a patient treated with radiotherapy plus ipilimumab. The V call is TRBV27, the J call TRBJ1-3; 10 nucleotides agree with TRBD1. The CDR3 nucleotides are TGTGCCAGCAGTTACCTGGGACAGGGGAGTGACACCATATATTTT. As protein: CASSYLGQGSDTIYF.